The subject of this entry is one TCR beta chain. The antigen is unknown. The record originates from a study of cytomegalovirus exposure and HLA in healthy donors. Study-level results: Analysis was carried out at a later point, and it linked a missense DCLRE1C variant to TCR beta V- and J-gene trimming. Across all donors, roughly uniform sequencing depth was an assumption of the presence/absence analyses.

It was with 60 Vbeta and 13 Jbeta primers that the PCR ran. Assay: immunoSEQ multiplex PCR; the TCRdb copy retains only in-frame clones and omits some. Of approximately 97,000 clones listed, around four fifths are singletons. The donors were healthy bone marrow donors. CDR1 is GTSNPN and CDR2 is SVGIG in the germline V gene (reference sequence). The V gene lost 3 bases and the J gene lost 6 bases, with 11 bases spanning the gap. The length of the CDR3 is 13 residues. The chain couples TRBV30 to TRBJ1-4; D might be TRBD1 (6 bases). This receptor was taken from a man aged 35 to 55 in good health and CMV-seronegative. Sequencing was done on a sample of PBMCs. DNA for the CDR3: TGTGCCTGGAGGTCTCACAGGGATGAAAAACTGTTTTTT. Translated: CAWRSHRDEKLFF.